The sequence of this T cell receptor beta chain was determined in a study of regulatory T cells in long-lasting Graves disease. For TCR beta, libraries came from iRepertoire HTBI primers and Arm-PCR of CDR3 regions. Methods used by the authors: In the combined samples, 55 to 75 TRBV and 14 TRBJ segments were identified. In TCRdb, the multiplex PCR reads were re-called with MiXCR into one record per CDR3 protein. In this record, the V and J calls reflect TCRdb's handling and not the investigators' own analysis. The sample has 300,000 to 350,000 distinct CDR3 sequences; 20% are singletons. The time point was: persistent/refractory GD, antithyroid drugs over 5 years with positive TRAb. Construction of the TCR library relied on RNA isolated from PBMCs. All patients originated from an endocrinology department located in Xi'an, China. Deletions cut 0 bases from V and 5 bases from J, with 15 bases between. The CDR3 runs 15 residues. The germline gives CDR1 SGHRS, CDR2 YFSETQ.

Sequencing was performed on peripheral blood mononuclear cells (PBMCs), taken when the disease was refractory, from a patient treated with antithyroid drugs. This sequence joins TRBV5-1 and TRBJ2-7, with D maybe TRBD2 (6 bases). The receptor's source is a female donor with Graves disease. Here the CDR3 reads CASSLVAGKGHEQYF. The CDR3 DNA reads TGCGCCAGCAGCTTGGTTGCGGGAAAGGGTCACGAGCAGTACTTC.